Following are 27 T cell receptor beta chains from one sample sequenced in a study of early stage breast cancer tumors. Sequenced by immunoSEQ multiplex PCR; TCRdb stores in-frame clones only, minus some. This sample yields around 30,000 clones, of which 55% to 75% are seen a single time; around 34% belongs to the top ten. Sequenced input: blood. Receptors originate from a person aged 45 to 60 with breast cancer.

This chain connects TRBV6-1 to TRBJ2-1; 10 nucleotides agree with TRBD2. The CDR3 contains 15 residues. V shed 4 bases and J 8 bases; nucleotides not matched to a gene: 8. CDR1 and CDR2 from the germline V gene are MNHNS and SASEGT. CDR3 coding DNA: TGTGCCAGCAGTGCAGGCCTAGCGGGAGTGGATGAGCAGTTCTTC. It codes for CASSAGLAGVDEQFF.

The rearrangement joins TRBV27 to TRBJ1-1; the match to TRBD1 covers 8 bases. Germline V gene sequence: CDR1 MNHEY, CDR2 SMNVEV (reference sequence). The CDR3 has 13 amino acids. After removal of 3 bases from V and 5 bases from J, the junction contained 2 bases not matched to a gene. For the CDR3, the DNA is TGTGCCAGCAGTTTGACAGGGGAAACTGAAGCTTTCTTT. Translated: CASSLTGETEAFF.

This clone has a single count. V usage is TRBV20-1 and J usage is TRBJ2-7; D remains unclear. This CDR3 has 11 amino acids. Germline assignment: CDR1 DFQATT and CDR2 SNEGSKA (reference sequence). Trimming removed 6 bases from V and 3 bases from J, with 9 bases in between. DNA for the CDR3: TGCAGTGCCAACTACTACTACGAGCAGTACTTC. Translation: CSANYYYEQYF.

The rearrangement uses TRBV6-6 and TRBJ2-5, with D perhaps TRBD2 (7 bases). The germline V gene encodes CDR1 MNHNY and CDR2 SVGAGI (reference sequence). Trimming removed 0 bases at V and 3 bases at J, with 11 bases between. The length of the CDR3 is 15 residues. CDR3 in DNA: TGTGCCAGCAGTTACTCGGGGGGGGCGGAAGAGACCCAGTACTTC. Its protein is CASSYSGGAEETQYF.

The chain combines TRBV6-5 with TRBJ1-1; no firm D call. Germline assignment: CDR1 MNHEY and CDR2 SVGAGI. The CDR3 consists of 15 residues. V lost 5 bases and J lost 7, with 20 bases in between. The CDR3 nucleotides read TGTGCCAGCAGTAATCCGATACTCCAGGCGAGTGAAGCTTTCTTT. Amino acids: CASSNPILQASEAFF.

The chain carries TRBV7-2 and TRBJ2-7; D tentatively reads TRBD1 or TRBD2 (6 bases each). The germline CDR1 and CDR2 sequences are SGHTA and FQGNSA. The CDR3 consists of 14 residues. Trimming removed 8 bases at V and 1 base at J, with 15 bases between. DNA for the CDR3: TGTGCCAGCGCCCCGGGGGCCTTTTCCTACGAGCAGTACTTC. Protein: CASAPGAFSYEQYF.

The CDR3 loop is CASSGPGRDTQYF. DNA for the CDR3: TGCGCCAGCAGCGGTCCAGGGAGAGATACGCAGTATTTT. The chain uses TRBV4-1 and TRBJ2-3, with D perhaps TRBD1 or TRBD2 (5 bases each). Trimming removed 5 bases from V and 5 bases from J, with 11 bases in between. Germline V gene sequence: CDR1 MGHRA, CDR2 YSYEKL. This CDR3 is 13 amino acids long.

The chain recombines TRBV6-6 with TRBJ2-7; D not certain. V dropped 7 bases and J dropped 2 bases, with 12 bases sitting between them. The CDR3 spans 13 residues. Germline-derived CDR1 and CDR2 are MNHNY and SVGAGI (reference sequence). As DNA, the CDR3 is TGTGCCAGCACGGTCCAGAGCCCCTACGAGCAGTACTTC. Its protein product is CASTVQSPYEQYF.

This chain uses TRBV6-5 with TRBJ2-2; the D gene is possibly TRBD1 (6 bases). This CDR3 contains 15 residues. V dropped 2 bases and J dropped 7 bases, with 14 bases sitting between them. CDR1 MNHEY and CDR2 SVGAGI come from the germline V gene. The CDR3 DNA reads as TGTGCCAGCAGTTACGTAGGGGGTTTCAACGGGGAGCTGTTTTTT. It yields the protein CASSYVGGFNGELFF.

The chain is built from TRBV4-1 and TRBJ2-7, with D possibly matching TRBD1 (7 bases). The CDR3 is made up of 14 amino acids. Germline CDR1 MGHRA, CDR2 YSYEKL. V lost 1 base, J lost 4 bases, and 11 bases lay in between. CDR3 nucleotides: TGCGCCAGCAGCCAAGTCCAGGGGGGATACGAGCAGTACTTC. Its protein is CASSQVQGGYEQYF.

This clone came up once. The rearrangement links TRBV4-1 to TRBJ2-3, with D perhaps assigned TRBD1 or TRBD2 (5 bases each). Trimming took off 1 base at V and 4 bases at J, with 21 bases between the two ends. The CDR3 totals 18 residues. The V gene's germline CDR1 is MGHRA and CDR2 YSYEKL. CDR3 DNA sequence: TGCGCCAGCAGCCAAGTCCCCTTCTGGGGGAGTAGGGCAGATACGCAGTATTTT. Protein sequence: CASSQVPFWGSRADTQYF.

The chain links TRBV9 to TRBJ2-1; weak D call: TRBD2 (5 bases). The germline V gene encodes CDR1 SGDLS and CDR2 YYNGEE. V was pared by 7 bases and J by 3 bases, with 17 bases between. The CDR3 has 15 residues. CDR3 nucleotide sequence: TGTGCCAGCTCCCTTAGTGATAGCGTCTACAATGAGCAGTTCTTC. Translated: CASSLSDSVYNEQFF.

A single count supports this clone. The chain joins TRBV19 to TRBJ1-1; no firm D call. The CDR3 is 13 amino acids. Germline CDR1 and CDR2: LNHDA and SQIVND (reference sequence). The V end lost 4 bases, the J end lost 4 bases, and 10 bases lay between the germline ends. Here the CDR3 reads CASSRDRGTEAFF. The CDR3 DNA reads TGTGCCAGTAGTAGAGACCGGGGCACTGAAGCTTTCTTT.

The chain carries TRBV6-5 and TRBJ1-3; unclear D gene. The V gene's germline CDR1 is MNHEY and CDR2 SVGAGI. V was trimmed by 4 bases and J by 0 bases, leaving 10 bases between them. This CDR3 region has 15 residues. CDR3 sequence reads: CASSLRWSSGNTIYF. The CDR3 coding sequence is TGTGCCAGCAGTTTACGTTGGTCCTCTGGAAACACCATATATTTT.

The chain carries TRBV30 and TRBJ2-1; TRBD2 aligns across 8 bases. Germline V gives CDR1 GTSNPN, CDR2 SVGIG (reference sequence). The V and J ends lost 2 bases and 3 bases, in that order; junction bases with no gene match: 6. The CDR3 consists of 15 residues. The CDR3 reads CAWSSGTRGYNEQFF. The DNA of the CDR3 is TGTGCCTGGAGTTCCGGGACTAGGGGCTACAATGAGCAGTTCTTC.

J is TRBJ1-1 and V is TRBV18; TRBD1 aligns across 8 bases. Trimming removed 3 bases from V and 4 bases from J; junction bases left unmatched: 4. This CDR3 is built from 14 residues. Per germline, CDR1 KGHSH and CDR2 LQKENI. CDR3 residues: CASSPDRGGTEAFF. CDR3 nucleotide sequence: TGTGCCAGCTCACCCGACAGGGGTGGCACTGAAGCTTTCTTT.

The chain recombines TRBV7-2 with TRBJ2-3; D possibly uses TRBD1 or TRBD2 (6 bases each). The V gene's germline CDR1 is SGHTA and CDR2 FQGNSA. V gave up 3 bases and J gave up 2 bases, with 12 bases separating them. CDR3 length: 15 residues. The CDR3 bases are TGTGCCAGCAGCTTCGGAGGGGGGCACACAGATACGCAGTATTTT. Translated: CASSFGGGHTDTQYF.

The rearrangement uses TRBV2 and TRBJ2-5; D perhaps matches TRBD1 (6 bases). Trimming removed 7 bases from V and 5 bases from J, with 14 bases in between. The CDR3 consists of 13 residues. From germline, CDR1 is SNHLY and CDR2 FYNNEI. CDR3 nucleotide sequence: TGTGCCAGCAACTTGCAGGGGTCCGAGACCCAGTACTTC. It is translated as CASNLQGSETQYF.

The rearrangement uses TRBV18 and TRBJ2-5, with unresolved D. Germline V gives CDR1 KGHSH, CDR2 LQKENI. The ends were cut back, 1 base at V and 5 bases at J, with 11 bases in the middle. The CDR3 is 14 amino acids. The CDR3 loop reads CASSPQYSRETQYF. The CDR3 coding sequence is TGTGCCAGCTCACCACAATACTCCCGGGAGACCCAGTACTTC.

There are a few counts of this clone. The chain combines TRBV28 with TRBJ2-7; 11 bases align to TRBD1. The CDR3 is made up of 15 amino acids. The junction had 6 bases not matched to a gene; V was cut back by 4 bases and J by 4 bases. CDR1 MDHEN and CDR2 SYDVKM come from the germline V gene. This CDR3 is CASSSGQGAFYEQYF. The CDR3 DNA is TGTGCCAGCAGTTCTGGACAGGGGGCGTTTTACGAGCAGTACTTC.

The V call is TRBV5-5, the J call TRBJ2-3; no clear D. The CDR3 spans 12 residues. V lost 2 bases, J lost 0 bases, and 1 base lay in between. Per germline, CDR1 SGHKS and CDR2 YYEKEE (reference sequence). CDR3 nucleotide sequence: TGTGCCAGCAGCTTTAGCACAGATACGCAGTATTTT. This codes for CASSFSTDTQYF.

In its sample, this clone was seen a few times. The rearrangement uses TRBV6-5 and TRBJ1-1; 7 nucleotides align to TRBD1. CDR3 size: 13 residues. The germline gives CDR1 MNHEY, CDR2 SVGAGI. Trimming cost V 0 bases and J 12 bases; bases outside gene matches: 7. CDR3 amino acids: CASSYSGQSITFF. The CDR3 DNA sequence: TGTGCCAGCAGTTACTCGGGACAGTCAATAACTTTCTTT.

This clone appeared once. The CDR3 here is CASSLTGEQFF. The CDR3 region has the DNA TGTGCCAGCAGCTTAACGGGTGAGCAGTTCTTC. The rearrangement links TRBV7-3 to TRBJ2-1; D not certain. CDR1 is SGHTA and CDR2 is FQGTGA in the germline V gene. V lost 0 bases to trimming and J lost 9 bases, with 3 bases between them. The CDR3 loop spans 11 amino acids.

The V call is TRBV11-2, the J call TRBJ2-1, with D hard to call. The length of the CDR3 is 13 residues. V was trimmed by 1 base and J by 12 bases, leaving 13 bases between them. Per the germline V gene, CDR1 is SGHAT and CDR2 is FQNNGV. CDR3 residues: CASSLAVFSWQFF. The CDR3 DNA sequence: TGTGCCAGCAGCTTAGCTGTTTTTAGCTGGCAGTTCTTC.

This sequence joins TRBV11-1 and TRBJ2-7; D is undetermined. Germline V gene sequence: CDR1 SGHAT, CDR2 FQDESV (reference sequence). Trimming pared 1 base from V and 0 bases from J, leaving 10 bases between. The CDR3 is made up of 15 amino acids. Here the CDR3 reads CASSLESVSSYEQYF. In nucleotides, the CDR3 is TGTGCCAGCAGCTTAGAGTCAGTCAGCTCCTACGAGCAGTACTTC.

As DNA, the CDR3 is TGTGCCAGCAGTGAAGCAAGAGAGACCCAGTACTTC. Its translation: CASSEARETQYF. The rearrangement joins TRBV6-1 to TRBJ2-5; D gene uncertain. V was cut by 0 bases and J by 4 bases, with 3 bases left in between. There are 12 residues in the CDR3. CDR1 and CDR2 from the germline V gene are MNHNS and SASEGT.

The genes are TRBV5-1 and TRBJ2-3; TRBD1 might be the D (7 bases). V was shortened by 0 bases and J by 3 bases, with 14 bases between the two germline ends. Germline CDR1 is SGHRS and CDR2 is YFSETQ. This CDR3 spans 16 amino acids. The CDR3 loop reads CASSLALSGGTDTQYF. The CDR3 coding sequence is TGCGCCAGCAGCTTGGCCCTCTCAGGGGGGACAGATACGCAGTATTTT.